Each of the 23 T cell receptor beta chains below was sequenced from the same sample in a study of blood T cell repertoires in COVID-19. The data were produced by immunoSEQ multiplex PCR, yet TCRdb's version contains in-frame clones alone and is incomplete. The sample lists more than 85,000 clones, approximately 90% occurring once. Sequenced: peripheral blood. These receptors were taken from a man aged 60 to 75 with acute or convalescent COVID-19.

CDR3 residues: CASSESGANYGYTF. Written as DNA, the CDR3 is TGTGCCAGCAGTGAATCCGGGGCTAACTATGGCTACACCTTC. The chain recombines TRBV2 with TRBJ1-2; no reliable D call. Germline V gene lookup returns CDR1 SNHLY and CDR2 FYNNEI. The CDR3 contains 14 residues. Trimming cost V 2 bases and J 0 bases, with 7 bases left between them. Drawing the rest from reference TRBV2 and TRBJ1-2, the complete variable domain is EPEVTQTPSHQVTQMGQEVILRCVPISNHLYFYWYRQILGQKVEFLVSFYNNEISEKSEIFDDQFSVERPDGSNFTLKIRSTKLEDSAMYFCASSESGANYGYTFGSGTRLTVV.

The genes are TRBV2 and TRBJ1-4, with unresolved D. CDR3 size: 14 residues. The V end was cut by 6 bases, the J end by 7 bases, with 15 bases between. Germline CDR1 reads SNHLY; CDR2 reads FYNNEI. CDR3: CASRAALSGEKLFF. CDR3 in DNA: TGTGCCAGCAGGGCTGCGTTAAGCGGTGAAAAACTGTTTTTT.

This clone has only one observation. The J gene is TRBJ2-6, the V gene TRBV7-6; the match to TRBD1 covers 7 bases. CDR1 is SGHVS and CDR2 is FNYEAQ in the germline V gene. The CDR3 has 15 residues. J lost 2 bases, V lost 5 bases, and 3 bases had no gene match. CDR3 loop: CASSPTGAGANVLTF. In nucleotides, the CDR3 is TGTGCCAGCAGCCCCACAGGGGCTGGGGCCAACGTCCTGACTTTC.

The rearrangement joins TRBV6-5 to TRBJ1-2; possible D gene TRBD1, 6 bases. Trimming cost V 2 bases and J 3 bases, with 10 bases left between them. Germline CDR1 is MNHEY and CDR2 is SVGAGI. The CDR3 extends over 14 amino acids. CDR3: CASSYAPGDYGYTF. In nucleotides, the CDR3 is TGTGCCAGCAGTTACGCGCCAGGGGACTATGGCTACACCTTC.

CDR3 region: CASSYPLASGYEQYF. CDR3 DNA: TGTGCCAGCAGTTATCCACTAGCGTCCGGATACGAGCAGTACTTC. The J gene is TRBJ2-7, the V gene TRBV11-2, with 7 positions matching TRBD2. Germline loops: CDR1 SGHAT, CDR2 FQNNGV. The CDR3 loop spans 15 amino acids. Trimming took 6 bases from V and 4 from J; bases not matched to a gene: 12.

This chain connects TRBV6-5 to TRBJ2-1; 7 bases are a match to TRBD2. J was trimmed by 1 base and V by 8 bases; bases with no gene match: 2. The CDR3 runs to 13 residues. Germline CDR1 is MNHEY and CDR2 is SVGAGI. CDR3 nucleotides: TGTGCCAGCTGGGAGGGGTCCTACAATGAGCAGTTCTTC. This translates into CASWEGSYNEQFF.

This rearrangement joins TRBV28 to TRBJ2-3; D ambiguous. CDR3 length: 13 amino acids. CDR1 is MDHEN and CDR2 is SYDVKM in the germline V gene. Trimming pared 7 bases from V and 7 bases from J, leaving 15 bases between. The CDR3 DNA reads TGTGCCAGCACCCAACTCATTCCGTATACGCAGTATTTT. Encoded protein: CASTQLIPYTQYF.

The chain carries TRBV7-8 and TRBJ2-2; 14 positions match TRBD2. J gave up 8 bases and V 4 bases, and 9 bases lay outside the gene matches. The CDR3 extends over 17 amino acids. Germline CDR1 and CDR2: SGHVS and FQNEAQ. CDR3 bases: TGTGCCAGCAGCTACGGGACTAGCGGGAGTACGAGGGGGGAGCTGTTTTTT. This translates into CASSYGTSGSTRGELFF.

CDR3 bases: TGCGCCAGCAGCCATGCCGGGGTCCATAATGAAAAACTGTTTTTT. Amino acids: CASSHAGVHNEKLFF. The V call is TRBV5-1, the J call TRBJ1-4; unclear D gene. This CDR3 contains 15 residues. V lost 4 bases and J lost 4, with 14 bases in between. Looked up from germline, CDR1 is SGHRS and CDR2 is YFSETQ. The whole variable domain, filled in from reference TRBV5-1 and TRBJ1-4, reads KAGVTQTPRYLIKTRGQQVTLSCSPISGHRSVSWYQQTPGQGLQFLFEYFSETQRNKGNFPGRFSGRQFSNSRSEMNVSTLELGDSALYLCASSHAGVHNEKLFFGSGTQLSVL.

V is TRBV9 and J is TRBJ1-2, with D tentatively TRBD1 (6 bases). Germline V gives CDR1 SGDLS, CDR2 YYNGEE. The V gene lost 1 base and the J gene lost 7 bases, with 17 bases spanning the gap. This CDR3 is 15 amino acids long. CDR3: CASSVYQGTQGGYTF. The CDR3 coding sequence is TGTGCCAGCAGCGTATATCAGGGGACCCAGGGTGGCTACACCTTC.

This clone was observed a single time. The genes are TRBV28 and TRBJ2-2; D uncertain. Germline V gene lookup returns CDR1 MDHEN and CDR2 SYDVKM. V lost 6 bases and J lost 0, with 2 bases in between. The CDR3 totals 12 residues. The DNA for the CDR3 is TGTGCCAGCAGCTCGAACACCGGGGAGCTGTTTTTT. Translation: CASSSNTGELFF.

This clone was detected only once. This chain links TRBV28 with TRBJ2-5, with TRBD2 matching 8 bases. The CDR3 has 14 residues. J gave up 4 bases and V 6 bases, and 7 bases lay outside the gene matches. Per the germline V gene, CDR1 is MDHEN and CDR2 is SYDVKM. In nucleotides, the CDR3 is TGTGCCAGCAGGGAAACGGGAGGGGGAGAGACCCAGTACTTC. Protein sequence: CASRETGGGETQYF.

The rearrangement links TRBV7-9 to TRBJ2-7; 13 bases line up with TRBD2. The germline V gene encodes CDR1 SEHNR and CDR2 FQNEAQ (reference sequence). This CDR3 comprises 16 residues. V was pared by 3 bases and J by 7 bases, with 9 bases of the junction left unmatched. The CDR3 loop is CASSFAGTSGAREQYF. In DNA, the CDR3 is TGTGCCAGCAGCTTCGCCGGGACTAGCGGGGCTCGTGAGCAGTACTTC. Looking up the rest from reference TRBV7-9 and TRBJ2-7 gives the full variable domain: DTGVSQNPRHKITKRGQNVTFRCDPISEHNRLYWYRQTLGQGPEFLTYFQNEAQLEKSRLLSDRFSAERPKGSFSTLEIQRTEQGDSAMYLCASSFAGTSGAREQYFGPGTRLTVT.

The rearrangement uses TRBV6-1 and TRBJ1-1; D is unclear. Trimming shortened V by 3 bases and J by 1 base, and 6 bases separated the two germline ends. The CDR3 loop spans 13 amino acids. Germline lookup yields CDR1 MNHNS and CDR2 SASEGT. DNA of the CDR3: TGTGCCAGCAGTGATTCTAGGAACACTGAAGCTTTCTTT. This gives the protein CASSDSRNTEAFF.

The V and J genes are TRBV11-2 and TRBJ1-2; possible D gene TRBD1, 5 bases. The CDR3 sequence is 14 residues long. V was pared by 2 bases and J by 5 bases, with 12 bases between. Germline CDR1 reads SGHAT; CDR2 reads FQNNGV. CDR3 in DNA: TGTGCCAGCAGCTTAATAGGGCCAGGGTATGGCTACACCTTC. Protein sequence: CASSLIGPGYGYTF.

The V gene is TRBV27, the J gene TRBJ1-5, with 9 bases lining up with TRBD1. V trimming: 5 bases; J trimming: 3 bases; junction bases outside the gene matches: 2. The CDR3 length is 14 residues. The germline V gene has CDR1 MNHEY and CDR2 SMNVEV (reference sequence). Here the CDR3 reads CASSRDRDNQPQHF. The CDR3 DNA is TGTGCCAGCAGTCGGGACAGGGACAATCAGCCCCAGCATTTT.

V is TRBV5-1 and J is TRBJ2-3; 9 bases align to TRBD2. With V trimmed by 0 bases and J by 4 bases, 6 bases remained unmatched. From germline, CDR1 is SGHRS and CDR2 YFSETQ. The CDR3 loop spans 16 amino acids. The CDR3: CASSLASGAVADTQYF. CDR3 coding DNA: TGCGCCAGCAGCTTGGCTAGCGGGGCCGTAGCAGATACGCAGTATTTT.

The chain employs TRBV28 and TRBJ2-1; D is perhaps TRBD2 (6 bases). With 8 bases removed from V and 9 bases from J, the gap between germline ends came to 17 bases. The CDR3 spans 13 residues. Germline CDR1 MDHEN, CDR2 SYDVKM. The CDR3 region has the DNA TGTGCCAGCGCGGCGGGGCCCATGGGTGAGCAGTTCTTC. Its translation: CASAAGPMGEQFF.

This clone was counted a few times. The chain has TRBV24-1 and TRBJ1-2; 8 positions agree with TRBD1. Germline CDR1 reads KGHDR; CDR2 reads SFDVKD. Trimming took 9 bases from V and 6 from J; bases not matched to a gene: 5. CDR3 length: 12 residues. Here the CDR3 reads CATGTGQHGYTF. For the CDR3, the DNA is TGTGCCACCGGGACAGGACAGCATGGCTACACCTTC.

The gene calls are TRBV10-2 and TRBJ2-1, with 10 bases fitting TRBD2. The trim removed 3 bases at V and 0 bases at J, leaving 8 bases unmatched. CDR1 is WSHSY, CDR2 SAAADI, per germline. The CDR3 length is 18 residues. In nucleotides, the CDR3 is TGCGCCAGCAGTGAAAGCGTACTAGCGGGAAGCTCCTACAATGAGCAGTTCTTC. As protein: CASSESVLAGSSYNEQFF.

The CDR3 DNA sequence: TGTGCCAGCAGCCTCCGGGGCGGGGCTTGGGAGACCCAGTACTTC. Translation: CASSLRGGAWETQYF. The rearrangement uses TRBV5-4 and TRBJ2-5; possibly TRBD2 for D (6 bases). The CDR3 contains 15 residues. Trimming stripped 4 bases from V and 5 bases from J, with 18 bases between. The germline V gene encodes CDR1 SGHNT and CDR2 YYREEE (reference sequence).

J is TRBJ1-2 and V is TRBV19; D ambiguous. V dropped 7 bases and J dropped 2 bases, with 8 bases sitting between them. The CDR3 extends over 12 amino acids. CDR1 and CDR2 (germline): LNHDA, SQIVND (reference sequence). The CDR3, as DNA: TGTGCCAGTAATGAGGTGAACTATGGCTACACCTTC. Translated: CASNEVNYGYTF. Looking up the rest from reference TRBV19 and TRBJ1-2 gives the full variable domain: DGGITQSPKYLFRKEGQNVTLSCEQNLNHDAMYWYRQDPGQGLRLIYYSQIVNDFQKGDIAEGYSVSREKKESFPLTVTSAQKNPTAFYLCASNEVNYGYTFGSGTRLTVV.

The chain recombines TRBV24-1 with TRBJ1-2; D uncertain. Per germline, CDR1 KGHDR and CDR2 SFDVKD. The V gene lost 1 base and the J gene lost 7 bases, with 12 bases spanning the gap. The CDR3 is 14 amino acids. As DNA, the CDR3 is TGTGCCACCAGTGATTTATCTCGGGATGGTGGCTACACCTTC. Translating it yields CATSDLSRDGGYTF.